This T cell receptor beta chain was obtained from a study of cytomegalovirus exposure and HLA in healthy donors. Looked up from germline, CDR1 is MDHEN and CDR2 is SYDVKM. The length of the CDR3 is 17 residues. The trim removed 5 bases at V and 4 bases at J, leaving 8 bases unmatched. The PCR was carried out with 60 Vbeta primers and 13 Jbeta primers. How the authors handled the data: Unique TCR beta chains numbered about 79 million in a later analysis, with roughly 10 million shared. This table comes from immunoSEQ multiplex PCR, and its TCRdb copy is limited to in-frame clones, with some not included. D and trimming come from the DNA, and the V and J calls and clone size come from that table. The sample shows some 140,000 clones, roughly 76% of them seen only once. With respect to this clone: Antigen specificity is unknown.

General study results and limits: TCR beta sequences reportedly predicted the HLA-A and HLA-B alleles of most subjects accurately. Later analysis demonstrated an association between a missense DCLRE1C variant and TCR beta V- and J-gene trimming.

This TCR was sampled from a woman aged 35 to 49 in good health and CMV-seronegative. V and J are TRBV28 and TRBJ1-6; the match to TRBD1 covers 10 bases. Sample: PBMCs. DNA of the CDR3: TGTGCCAGCAGTCTTGACAGGGGGCGAACATATAATTCACCCCTCCACTTT. Its translation is CASSLDRGRTYNSPLHF. The complete variable domain, with remaining parts taken from reference TRBV28 and TRBJ1-6, reads DVKVTQSSRYLVKRTGEKVFLECVQDMDHENMFWYRQDPGLGLRLIYFSYDVKMKEKGDIPEGYSVSREKKERFSLILESASTNQTSMYLCASSLDRGRTYNSPLHFGNGTRLTVT.